The 21 T cell receptor beta chains below come from one sample, sequenced in a study of OX40 agonist ivuxolimab in advanced cancers. TCRdb keeps only in-frame clones here, not all; method: immunoSEQ multiplex PCR. The sample includes roughly 70,000 clones, about 91% of them seen just once. Sequencing was performed on CD4+ or CD8+ T cells sorted from blood, taken in a trial of the OX40 agonist ivuxolimab. Receptor source: an adult with an advanced solid tumor such as melanoma, head and neck, liver or kidney cancer.

The chain recombines TRBV6-5 with TRBJ2-3; the D gene is possibly TRBD2 (5 bases). V lost 7 bases to trimming and J lost 7 bases, with 18 bases between them. Germline values: CDR1 MNHEY, CDR2 SVGAGI. The CDR3 length is 14 residues. CDR3 sequence: CASMIEGAPNTQYF. As DNA, the CDR3 is TGTGCCAGCATGATTGAGGGAGCCCCCAATACGCAGTATTTT.

The chain recombines TRBV7-3 with TRBJ2-3, with 10 bases that match TRBD2. CDR3 length: 16 residues. Germline values: CDR1 SGHTA, CDR2 FQGTGA. After removal of 0 bases from V and 6 bases from J, the junction contained 6 bases not matched to a gene. In nucleotides, the CDR3 is TGTGCCAGCAGCTTAACGGGGCTAGCGGGAGAGGATACGCAGTATTTT. Protein: CASSLTGLAGEDTQYF.

CDR3 region: CASSESNTNTGELFF. The CDR3 nucleotides read TGCGCCAGCAGTGAGTCAAACACGAACACCGGGGAGCTGTTTTTT. The V and J genes are TRBV10-1 and TRBJ2-2; D not certain. Between the trimmed V and J ends, which lost 0 bases and 0 bases, there was a span of 5 bases. The CDR3 contains 15 residues. The germline V gene has CDR1 WNHNN and CDR2 SYGVQD (reference sequence).

This chain connects TRBV7-9 to TRBJ1-6, with D tentatively TRBD1 (6 bases). Germline CDR1 is SEHNR and CDR2 is FQNEAQ (reference sequence). The V end was cut by 5 bases, the J end by 8 bases, with 13 bases between. The CDR3 consists of 14 residues. CDR3 protein: CASSPPGAYSPLHF. DNA of the CDR3: TGTGCCAGCAGCCCCCCGGGGGCTTATTCACCCCTCCACTTT.

This clone was seen only a few times. The chain combines TRBV30 with TRBJ1-1; D is uncertain. V lost 0 bases, J lost 4 bases, and 12 bases lay in between. The CDR3 contains 14 residues. Germline V gives CDR1 GTSNPN, CDR2 SVGIG (reference sequence). This chain's CDR3 is CAWSVMLVPTEAFF. The CDR3 bases are TGTGCCTGGAGTGTAATGTTGGTTCCCACTGAAGCTTTCTTT.

Concerning this clone itself: The same CDR3 is also encoded by other DNA sequences in this sample. J is TRBJ2-1 and V is TRBV7-3; unclear D gene. From germline, CDR1 is SGHTA and CDR2 FQGTGA. V lost 2 bases, J lost 1 base, and 6 bases lay in between. This CDR3 spans 14 amino acids. Here the CDR3 reads CASSLSGSYNEQFF. The CDR3 region has the DNA TGTGCCAGCAGCTTATCCGGGTCCTACAATGAGCAGTTCTTC.

The chain has TRBV5-5 and TRBJ2-5; 7 bases are a match to TRBD1. CDR3 size: 16 residues. J was trimmed by 1 base and V by 4 bases; bases with no gene match: 10. CDR1 and CDR2 from the germline V gene are SGHKS and YYEKEE (reference sequence). The CDR3 nucleotides read TGTGCCAGCAGCCTCTCAGGGGGTAGTCGCCAAGAGACCCAGTACTTC. This encodes CASSLSGGSRQETQYF.

This clone appeared a few times. The V and J genes are TRBV7-9 and TRBJ1-2, with D perhaps TRBD1 (6 bases). The CDR3 has 13 amino acids. The V gene's germline CDR1 is SEHNR and CDR2 FQNEAQ (reference sequence). Trimming took off 4 bases at V and 8 bases at J, with 14 bases between the two ends. The CDR3 sequence is CASSWDILKGYTF. The CDR3 bases are TGTGCCAGCAGCTGGGACATCCTAAAGGGCTACACCTTC.

The rearrangement uses TRBV15 and TRBJ1-5; 7 bases align to TRBD1. Trimming removed 3 bases from V and 1 base from J; junction bases left unmatched: 0. The germline V gene encodes CDR1 LNHNV and CDR2 YYDKDF (reference sequence). The CDR3 sequence is 14 residues long. The CDR3 DNA reads TGTGCCACCAGCAGCAGGGGGAGCAATCAGCCCCAGCATTTT. Translation: CATSSRGSNQPQHF.

This clone was detected once. The chain employs TRBV5-1 and TRBJ2-5; D call uncertain. The CDR3 loop spans 11 amino acids. V lost 3 bases, J lost 4 bases, and 4 bases lay in between. The germline V gene has CDR1 SGHRS and CDR2 YFSETQ. In DNA form, the CDR3 reads TGCGCCAGCAGCTGGTTAGAGACCCAGTACTTC. Translating it yields CASSWLETQYF. The variable domain in full, completed from reference TRBV5-1 and TRBJ2-5, reads KAGVTQTPRYLIKTRGQQVTLSCSPISGHRSVSWYQQTPGQGLQFLFEYFSETQRNKGNFPGRFSGRQFSNSRSEMNVSTLELGDSALYLCASSWLETQYFGPGTRLLVL.

The chain links TRBV7-8 to TRBJ2-3, with 10 bases fitting TRBD2. Unmatched junction bases numbered 14, after V lost 1 base and J lost 4 bases. The CDR3 spans 19 residues. Germline loops: CDR1 SGHVS, CDR2 FQNEAQ. CDR3 sequence reads: CASSLVPSGSVVLSDTQYF. CDR3 sequence (DNA): TGTGCCAGCAGCTTAGTGCCTAGCGGGAGTGTCGTGTTGTCAGATACGCAGTATTTT.

The chain combines TRBV6-1 with TRBJ2-5; tentatively, D is TRBD1 or TRBD2 (5 bases each). CDR1 is MNHNS, CDR2 SASEGT, per germline. The CDR3 totals 14 residues. Trimming took 2 bases from V and 5 from J, leaving 12 bases between them. The CDR3, as DNA: TGTGCCAGCAGTGAACAGGGCAAGCGGGAGACCCAGTACTTC. Its translation is CASSEQGKRETQYF.

This clone was seen a few times. V usage is TRBV29-1 and J usage is TRBJ1-2; 7 nucleotides match TRBD1. Germline assignment: CDR1 SQVTM and CDR2 ANQGSEA. V trimming: 4 bases; J trimming: 5 bases; junction bases outside the gene matches: 13. This CDR3 contains 15 residues. The CDR3, as DNA: TGCAGCGTTGGTAGGGACAGCCCCAGTGTGTATGGCTACACCTTC. Its protein product is CSVGRDSPSVYGYTF.

The genes are TRBV29-1 and TRBJ1-2, with D possibly being TRBD1 (5 bases). Trimming left V 7 bases short and J 4 bases short, with 13 bases between. Looked up from germline, CDR1 is SQVTM and CDR2 is ANQGSEA. The CDR3 is 12 residues long. The CDR3 DNA reads as TGCAGCGGTCTTCAGGGAGGCTATGGCTACACCTTC. Translated: CSGLQGGYGYTF.

The gene calls are TRBV2 and TRBJ1-2; TRBD1 is a possible D gene (6 bases). V was pared by 7 bases and J by 6 bases, with 15 bases between. Germline V gene lookup returns CDR1 SNHLY and CDR2 FYNNEI. CDR3 length: 13 residues. CDR3 nucleotides: TGTGCCAGCACCGAGGAGGGGGAAAATGGCTACACCTTC. Amino acid sequence: CASTEEGENGYTF. Full variable domain (rest looked up from reference TRBV2 and TRBJ1-2): EPEVTQTPSHQVTQMGQEVILRCVPISNHLYFYWYRQILGQKVEFLVSFYNNEISEKSEIFDDQFSVERPDGSNFTLKIRSTKLEDSAMYFCASTEEGENGYTFGSGTRLTVV.

The chain recombines TRBV7-2 with TRBJ2-1; 10 nucleotides agree with TRBD2. The CDR3 loop spans 17 amino acids. CDR1 is SGHTA and CDR2 is FQGNSA in the germline V gene. V gave up 2 bases and J gave up 8 bases; unmatched junction bases: 12. Here the CDR3 reads CASSLKGTSAPVDEQFF. The CDR3 DNA is TGTGCCAGCAGCTTAAAAGGGACTAGCGCTCCAGTCGATGAGCAGTTCTTC. The full variable domain, with the rest looked up from reference TRBV7-2 and TRBJ2-1, is GAGVSQSPSNKVTEKGKDVELRCDPISGHTALYWYRQSLGQGLEFLIYFQGNSAPDKSGLPSDRFSAERTGGSVSTLTIQRTQQEDSAVYLCASSLKGTSAPVDEQFFGPGTRLTVL.

V usage is TRBV6-5 and J usage is TRBJ1-3, with D possibly being TRBD1 (5 bases). V lost 7 bases to trimming and J lost 0 bases, with 10 bases between them. The CDR3 consists of 14 residues. The germline gives CDR1 MNHEY, CDR2 SVGAGI. CDR3 residues: CASKQEISGNTIYF. The CDR3 bases are TGTGCCAGCAAACAGGAGATCTCTGGAAACACCATATATTTT.

The DNA for the CDR3 is TGTGCCTGGAATGCCGTAAGGAGCAAACTGTTTTTT. Encoded protein: CAWNAVRSKLFF. The chain employs TRBV30 and TRBJ1-4; D uncertain. Germline V gene data show CDR1 as GTSNPN and CDR2 as SVGIG (reference sequence). The CDR3 runs to 12 residues. V dropped 4 bases and J dropped 11 bases, with 14 bases sitting between them.

The chain joins TRBV6-5 to TRBJ2-1; TRBD2 aligns across 8 bases. The J segment lost 9 bases and the V segment lost 4 bases, leaving 8 bases of the junction unmatched. The CDR3 runs to 14 residues. CDR1 MNHEY and CDR2 SVGAGI come from the germline V gene. CDR3 sequence reads: CASSSSGSRGEQFF. CDR3 nucleotide sequence: TGTGCCAGCAGTTCCAGCGGGAGTAGGGGTGAGCAGTTCTTC.

This chain joins TRBV5-1 and TRBJ2-7; TRBD1 aligns across 8 bases. J gave up 1 base and V 3 bases, and 9 bases lay outside the gene matches. Germline CDR1 reads SGHRS; CDR2 reads YFSETQ. CDR3 length: 16 amino acids. The DNA for the CDR3 is TGCGCCAGCAGCTCCTCAGGGGGCCGAACGTCCTACGAGCAGTACTTC. Translation: CASSSSGGRTSYEQYF. Full variable domain (rest looked up from reference TRBV5-1 and TRBJ2-7): KAGVTQTPRYLIKTRGQQVTLSCSPISGHRSVSWYQQTPGQGLQFLFEYFSETQRNKGNFPGRFSGRQFSNSRSEMNVSTLELGDSALYLCASSSSGGRTSYEQYFGPGTRLTVT.

This clone has a single count. The chain combines TRBV6-1 with TRBJ2-5; weak D call: TRBD1 (6 bases). The CDR3 contains 13 residues. CDR1 is MNHNS, CDR2 SASEGT, per germline. The V gene lost 11 bases and the J gene lost 2 bases, with 15 bases spanning the gap. CDR3: CAASGTYQETQYF. The CDR3 coding sequence is TGTGCCGCCTCCGGGACATATCAAGAGACCCAGTACTTC.